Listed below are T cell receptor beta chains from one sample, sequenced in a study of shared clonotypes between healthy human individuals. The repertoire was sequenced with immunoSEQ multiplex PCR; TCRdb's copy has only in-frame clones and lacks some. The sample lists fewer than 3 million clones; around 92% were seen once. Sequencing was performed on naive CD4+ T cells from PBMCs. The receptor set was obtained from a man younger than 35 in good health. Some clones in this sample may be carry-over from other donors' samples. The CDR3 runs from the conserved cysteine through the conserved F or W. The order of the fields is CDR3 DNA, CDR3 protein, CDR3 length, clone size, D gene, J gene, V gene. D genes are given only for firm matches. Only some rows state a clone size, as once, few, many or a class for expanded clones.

TGTGCCTGGGGATCCAGACAGTTTAATGAAAAACTGTTTTTT	CAWGSRQFNEKLFF	14	.	.	TRBJ1-4	TRBV30
TGTGCCAGCAGCTTAGCAGGGGTCGGCTACACCTTC	CASSLAGVGYTF	12	.	.	TRBJ1-2	TRBV7-9
TGTGCCAGCAGCTTAACGCGGGAGACTAGGGCCAATGAGCAGTTCTTC	CASSLTRETRANEQFF	16	.	TRBD2	TRBJ2-1	TRBV7-3
TGTGCCAGCAGTTATGACTCGGACTCTTACAATGAGCAGTTCTTC	CASSYDSDSYNEQFF	15	.	.	TRBJ2-1	TRBV6-5
TGTGCCAGTGGTAGCGGGAGTACACATACGCAGTATTTT	CASGSGSTHTQYF	13	.	TRBD2	TRBJ2-3	TRBV7-3
TGTGCCAGCAGTGAACCCGCAGGGTCTGGGGCCAACGTCCTGACTTTC	CASSEPAGSGANVLTF	16	.	.	TRBJ2-6	TRBV6-1
TGCAGCGTAGGGCCTCGAGGTACGCAGTATTTT	CSVGPRGTQYF	11	.	.	TRBJ2-3	TRBV29-1
TGTGCCTGGAGAAGGGGAGCGGGTCAGCCCCAGCATTTT	CAWRRGAGQPQHF	13	.	.	TRBJ1-5	TRBV30
TGTGCCAGCAGCTTTGTAGCAGGGGACACTGAAGCTTTCTTT	CASSFVAGDTEAFF	14	.	.	TRBJ1-1	TRBV5-5
TGTGCCAGCAGCTTAGGGGACAGTTCGAACACTGAAGCTTTCTTT	CASSLGDSSNTEAFF	15	.	TRBD1	TRBJ1-1	TRBV7-2
TGTGCCACCCAGCGGAGCTATGCAACTAATGAAAAACTGTTTTTT	CATQRSYATNEKLFF	15	.	.	TRBJ1-4	TRBV6-5
TGCGCCAGCAGCCAAGATCCCTCAGGGGGTTTGGCTCAGCCCCAGCATTTT	CASSQDPSGGLAQPQHF	17	.	TRBD1	TRBJ1-5	TRBV4-1
TGTGCCAGCCCTAACCGGGGTCAGCCGAACACCGGGGAGCTGTTTTTT	CASPNRGQPNTGELFF	16	.	.	TRBJ2-2	TRBV7-9
TGTGCCAGCAGTTTGAAAATGAGCAGGGGGCAGGGCTACACCTTC	CASSLKMSRGQGYTF	15	.	TRBD1	TRBJ1-2	TRBV28
TGTGCCAGCAGCTTCCAGGGACAGCAAGAGACCCAGTACTTC	CASSFQGQQETQYF	14	.	TRBD1	TRBJ2-5	TRBV5-5
TGTGCCAGCAGCTCGACGACAGGGACCTACAATGAGCAGTTCTTC	CASSSTTGTYNEQFF	15	.	TRBD1	TRBJ2-1	TRBV7-3
TGTGCCAGCAGTTACTCGGGGCGCATCGGGACCCAGTACTTC	CASSYSGRIGTQYF	14	.	.	TRBJ2-5	TRBV6-5
TGTGCCAGCAGCCCGGGGGCGTCCGTGGGCGAGCAGTACTTC	CASSPGASVGEQYF	14	.	.	TRBJ2-7	TRBV7-2
TGTGCCAGCAGCCCGGAGAACACTGAAGCTTTCTTT	CASSPENTEAFF	12	.	.	TRBJ1-1	TRBV7-9
TGTGCCAGCTCACTAGGACAAATAACGAACACCGGGGAGCTGTTTTTT	CASSLGQITNTGELFF	16	.	.	TRBJ2-2	TRBV18
TGTGCCAGCTCACCACCCGTGGCGCAAGATACGCAGTATTTT	CASSPPVAQDTQYF	14	.	.	TRBJ2-3	TRBV18
TGTGCCAGCTCCCCCCTCCGGGCTGCGCAAGAGACCCAGTACTTC	CASSPLRAAQETQYF	15	once	.	TRBJ2-5	TRBV18
TGTGCCAGCAGCCAAGGGCAGCGGCCTCAAGAGACCCAGTACTTC	CASSQGQRPQETQYF	15	.	.	TRBJ2-5	TRBV14
TGTGCCAGCAGCTCTACCGGGACAGGGATTTATGGCTACACCTTC	CASSSTGTGIYGYTF	15	.	TRBD1	TRBJ1-2	TRBV6-5
TGCAGCGTTGAGGACAGGGTAGCCAAAAACATTCAGTACTTC	CSVEDRVAKNIQYF	14	.	TRBD1	TRBJ2-4	TRBV29-1
TGCGCCAGCAGCATTCAGGGCACGGCAGATACGCAGTATTTT	CASSIQGTADTQYF	14	.	.	TRBJ2-3	TRBV5-1
TGTGCCAGCAGCTTGAATAGCAATCAGCCCCAGCATTTT	CASSLNSNQPQHF	13	.	.	TRBJ1-5	TRBV7-8
TGTGCCAGTAGTAAGGTTCACTTGCAGGGTTTCGGAAACACCATATATTTT	CASSKVHLQGFGNTIYF	17	.	.	TRBJ1-3	TRBV19
TGTGCCAGCAGAGGACAGGCCCAAGGGGAGCTGTTTTTT	CASRGQAQGELFF	13	.	TRBD1	TRBJ2-2	TRBV28
TGTGCCAGCAGCCGAGACGGGGGTTTTGGCAATGAGCAGTTCTTC	CASSRDGGFGNEQFF	15	.	.	TRBJ2-1	TRBV11-3
TGTGCCAGCAGCTTGAATTGGAGGGCAGGAGGAGAGACCCAGTACTTC	CASSLNWRAGGETQYF	16	.	.	TRBJ2-5	TRBV5-6
TGCAGCGTCGAGGAAAATGGAGAGCTGTTTTTT	CSVEENGELFF	11	.	.	TRBJ2-2	TRBV29-1
TGTGCCAGCAGTTTGGGATTAGCGGGAATCTACGAGCAGTACTTC	CASSLGLAGIYEQYF	15	.	TRBD2	TRBJ2-7	TRBV28
TGTGCCAGCACCCCTAGCCAGATCACGGGGTCTGGGGCCAACGTCCTGACTTTC	CASTPSQITGSGANVLTF	18	.	.	TRBJ2-6	TRBV7-2
TGTGCCAGCAGCTTGAGGGGGAGTGGCTGCGAGCAGTACTTC	CASSLRGSGCEQYF	14	.	.	TRBJ2-7	TRBV7-8
TGTGCCAGCAGCTTGCAGGAGAACACTGAAGCTTTCTTT	CASSLQENTEAFF	13	few	.	TRBJ1-1	TRBV7-9
TGTGCCAGCAGACCCCGAGTGAGAGGTCGGGAGAGTGAAGCTTTCTTT	CASRPRVRGRESEAFF	16	.	.	TRBJ1-1	TRBV7-8
TGTGCCATCACCGAACAGCAGAATGAAAAACTGTTTTTT	CAITEQQNEKLFF	13	.	.	TRBJ1-4	TRBV10-3
TGTGCCAGCAGTCTGACTAGCGATGAGCAGTTCTTC	CASSLTSDEQFF	12	.	TRBD2	TRBJ2-1	TRBV28
TGTGCCAGCAGTTTACTGGGCAGCTTGAACACTGAAGCTTTCTTT	CASSLLGSLNTEAFF	15	.	.	TRBJ1-1	TRBV28
TGTGCCAGCAGTTCCAGCGCCGAGACCCAGTACTTC	CASSSSAETQYF	12	.	.	TRBJ2-5	TRBV14
TGTGCCGCCCAGGAACGGTACAATGAGCAGTTCTTC	CAAQERYNEQFF	12	.	.	TRBJ2-1	TRBV28
TGTGCCAGCCATAATGGGACTCCTACATACAATGAGCAGTTCTTC	CASHNGTPTYNEQFF	15	.	.	TRBJ2-1	TRBV7-2
TGTGCCAGCAGCTTAACGACAGTCGGCAATCAGCCCCAGCATTTT	CASSLTTVGNQPQHF	15	.	.	TRBJ1-5	TRBV7-2
TGTGCCAGCAGTTACCGGGTAGCGGGAAGCTACAATGAGCAGTTCTTC	CASSYRVAGSYNEQFF	16	.	TRBD2	TRBJ2-1	TRBV6-5
TGTGCCAGCAGTGCCCCAGGGTGGGAGCAGTACTTC	CASSAPGWEQYF	12	.	.	TRBJ2-7	TRBV27
TGCGCCAGCAGCCTGCGGGGAGGTGAGGGTGAAAAACTGTTTTTT	CASSLRGGEGEKLFF	15	.	.	TRBJ1-4	TRBV4-3
TGTGCCAGCTCACCACTTTCTAATCAGCCCCAGCATTTT	CASSPLSNQPQHF	13	.	.	TRBJ1-5	TRBV18
TGTGCCGTCAGGCCGACATACAATGAGCAGTTCTTC	CAVRPTYNEQFF	12	.	.	TRBJ2-1	TRBV6-5
TGCAGTGCTAGGACGGGCCGGCCCCAGCATTTT	CSARTGRPQHF	11	.	.	TRBJ1-5	TRBV20-1
TGTGCCAGCAGTACCCGACAGGATATCAACACTGAAGCTTTCTTT	CASSTRQDINTEAFF	15	.	.	TRBJ1-1	TRBV2
TGCAGCGTCCTCATACAGGGGGGCAATCAGCCCCAGCATTTT	CSVLIQGGNQPQHF	14	.	TRBD1	TRBJ1-5	TRBV29-1
TGTGCCAGCAGCTTAACATTCGGGGGCGCTGAAGCTTTCTTT	CASSLTFGGAEAFF	14	.	.	TRBJ1-1	TRBV7-3
TGTGCCAGCAGTTTAGTGGCAGGGGGTTCGGGGGAGCTGTTTTTT	CASSLVAGGSGELFF	15	.	TRBD1	TRBJ2-2	TRBV28
TGTGCCAGCAGCACGAACCGGGCCGAGCAGTTCTTC	CASSTNRAEQFF	12	.	.	TRBJ2-1	TRBV6-6